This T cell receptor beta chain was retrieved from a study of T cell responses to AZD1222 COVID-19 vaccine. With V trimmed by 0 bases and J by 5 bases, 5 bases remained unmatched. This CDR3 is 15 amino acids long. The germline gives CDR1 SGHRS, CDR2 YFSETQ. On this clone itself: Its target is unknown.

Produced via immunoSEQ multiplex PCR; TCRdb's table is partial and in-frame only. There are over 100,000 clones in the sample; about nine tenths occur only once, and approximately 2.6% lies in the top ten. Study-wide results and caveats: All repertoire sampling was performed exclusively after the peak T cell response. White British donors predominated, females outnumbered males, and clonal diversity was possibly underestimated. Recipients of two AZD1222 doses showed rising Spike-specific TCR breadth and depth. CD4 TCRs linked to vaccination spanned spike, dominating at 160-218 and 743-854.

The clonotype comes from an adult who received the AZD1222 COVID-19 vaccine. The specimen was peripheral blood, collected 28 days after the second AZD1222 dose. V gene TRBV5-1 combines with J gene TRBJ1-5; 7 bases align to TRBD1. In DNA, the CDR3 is TGCGCCAGCAGCTTGGGACAGGGTAGGCATCAGCCCCAGCATTTT. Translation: CASSLGQGRHQPQHF.